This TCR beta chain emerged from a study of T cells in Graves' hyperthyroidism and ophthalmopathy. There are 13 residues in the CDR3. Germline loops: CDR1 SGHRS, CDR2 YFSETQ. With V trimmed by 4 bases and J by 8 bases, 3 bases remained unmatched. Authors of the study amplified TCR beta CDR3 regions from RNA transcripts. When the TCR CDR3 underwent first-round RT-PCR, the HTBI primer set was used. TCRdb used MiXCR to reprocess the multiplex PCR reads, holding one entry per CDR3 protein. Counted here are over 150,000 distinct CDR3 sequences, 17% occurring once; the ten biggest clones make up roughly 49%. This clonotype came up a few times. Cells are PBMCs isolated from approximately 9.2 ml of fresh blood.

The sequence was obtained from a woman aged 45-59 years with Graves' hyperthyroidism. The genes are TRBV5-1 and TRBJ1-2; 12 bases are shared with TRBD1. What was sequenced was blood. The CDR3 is CASSPGTGGGYTF. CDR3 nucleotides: TGCGCCAGCAGCCCCGGGACAGGGGGCGGCTACACCTTC.